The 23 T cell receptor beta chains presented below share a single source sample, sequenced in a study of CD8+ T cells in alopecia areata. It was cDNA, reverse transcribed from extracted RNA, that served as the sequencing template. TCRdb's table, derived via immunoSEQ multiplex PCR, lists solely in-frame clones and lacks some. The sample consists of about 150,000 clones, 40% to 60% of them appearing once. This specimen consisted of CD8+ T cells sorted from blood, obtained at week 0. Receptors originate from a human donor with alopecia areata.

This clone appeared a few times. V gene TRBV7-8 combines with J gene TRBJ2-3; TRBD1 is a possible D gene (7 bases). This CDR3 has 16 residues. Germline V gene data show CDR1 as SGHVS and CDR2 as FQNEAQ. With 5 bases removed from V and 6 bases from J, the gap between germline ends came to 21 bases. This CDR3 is CASSRGTVLLVDTQYF. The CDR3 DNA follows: TGTGCCAGCAGCCGCGGGACAGTCCTTTTAGTGGATACGCAGTATTTT.

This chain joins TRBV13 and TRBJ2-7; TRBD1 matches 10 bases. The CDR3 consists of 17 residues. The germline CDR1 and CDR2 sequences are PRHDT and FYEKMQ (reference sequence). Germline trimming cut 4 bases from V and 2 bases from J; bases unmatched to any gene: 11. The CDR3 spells CASSSQTDRGFTYEQYF. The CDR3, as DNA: TGTGCCAGCAGCTCACAAACGGACAGGGGGTTTACCTACGAGCAGTACTTC. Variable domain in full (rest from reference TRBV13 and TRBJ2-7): AAGVIQSPRHLIKEKRETATLKCYPIPRHDTVYWYQQGPGQDPQFLISFYEKMQSDKGSIPDRFSAQQFSDYHSELNMSSLELGDSALYFCASSSQTDRGFTYEQYFGPGTRLTVT.

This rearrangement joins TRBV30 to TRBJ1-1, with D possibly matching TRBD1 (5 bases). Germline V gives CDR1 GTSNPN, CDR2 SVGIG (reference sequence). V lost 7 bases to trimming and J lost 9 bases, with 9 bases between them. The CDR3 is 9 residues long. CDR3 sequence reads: CASGLQAFF. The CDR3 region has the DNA TGTGCCTCGGGACTCCAAGCTTTCTTT.

The CDR3 reads CATSRGFLSSYEQYF. In nucleotides, the CDR3 is TGTGCCACCTCCCGGGGCTTCCTGAGCTCCTACGAGCAGTACTTC. The rearrangement joins TRBV15 to TRBJ2-7, with D possibly being TRBD1 or TRBD2 (5 bases each). The germline CDR1 and CDR2 sequences are LNHNV and YYDKDF (reference sequence). Trimming took off 8 bases at V and 0 bases at J, with 17 bases between the two ends. The CDR3 sequence is 15 residues long.

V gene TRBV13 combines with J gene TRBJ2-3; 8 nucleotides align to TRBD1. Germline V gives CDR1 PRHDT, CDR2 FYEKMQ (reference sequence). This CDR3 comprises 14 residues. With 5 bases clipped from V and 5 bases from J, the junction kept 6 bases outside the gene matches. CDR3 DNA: TGTGCCAGCAGCGCATTGACAGGGGAAGATACGCAGTATTTT. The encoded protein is CASSALTGEDTQYF.

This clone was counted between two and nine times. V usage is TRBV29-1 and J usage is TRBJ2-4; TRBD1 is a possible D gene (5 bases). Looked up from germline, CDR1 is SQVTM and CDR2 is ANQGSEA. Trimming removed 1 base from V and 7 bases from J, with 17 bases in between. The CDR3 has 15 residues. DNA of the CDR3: TGCAGCGTTGAAGGAAGTCCCGGACATGGGAACATTCAGTACTTC. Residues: CSVEGSPGHGNIQYF.

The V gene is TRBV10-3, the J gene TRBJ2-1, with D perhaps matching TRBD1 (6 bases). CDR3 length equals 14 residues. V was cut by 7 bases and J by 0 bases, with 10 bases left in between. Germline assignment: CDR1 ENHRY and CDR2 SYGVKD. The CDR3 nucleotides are TGTGCCATCACTTCACAGGGCTCCTACAATGAGCAGTTCTTC. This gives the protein CAITSQGSYNEQFF.

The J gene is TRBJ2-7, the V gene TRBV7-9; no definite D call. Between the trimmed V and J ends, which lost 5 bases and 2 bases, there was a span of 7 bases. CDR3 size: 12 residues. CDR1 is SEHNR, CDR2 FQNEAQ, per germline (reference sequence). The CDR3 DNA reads TGTGCCAGCAGCGCCGTTACCTACGAGCAGTACTTC. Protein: CASSAVTYEQYF.

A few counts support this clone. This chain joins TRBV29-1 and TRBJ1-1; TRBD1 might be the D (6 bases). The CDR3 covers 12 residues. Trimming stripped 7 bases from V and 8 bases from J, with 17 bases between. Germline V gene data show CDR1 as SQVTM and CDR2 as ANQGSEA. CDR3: CSAAQGTAEAFF. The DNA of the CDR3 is TGCAGCGCCGCTCAGGGGACGGCGGAAGCTTTCTTT.

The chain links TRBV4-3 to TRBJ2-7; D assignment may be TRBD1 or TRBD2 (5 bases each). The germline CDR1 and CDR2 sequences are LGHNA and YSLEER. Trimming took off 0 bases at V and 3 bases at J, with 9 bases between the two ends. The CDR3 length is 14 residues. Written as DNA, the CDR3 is TGCGCCAGCAGCCAAGATATGGGGGTCTACGAGCAGTACTTC. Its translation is CASSQDMGVYEQYF.

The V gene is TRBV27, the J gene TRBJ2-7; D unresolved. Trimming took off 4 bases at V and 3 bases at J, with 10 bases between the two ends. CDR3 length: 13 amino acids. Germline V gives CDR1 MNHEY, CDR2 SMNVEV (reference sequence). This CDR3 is CASSWSTDYEQYF. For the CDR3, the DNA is TGTGCCAGCAGTTGGTCGACTGACTACGAGCAGTACTTC.

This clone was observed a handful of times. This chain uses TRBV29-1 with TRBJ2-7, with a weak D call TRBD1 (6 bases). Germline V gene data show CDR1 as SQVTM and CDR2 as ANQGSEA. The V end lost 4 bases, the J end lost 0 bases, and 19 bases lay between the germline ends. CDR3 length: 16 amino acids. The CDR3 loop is CSVVGGWDTSSYEQYF. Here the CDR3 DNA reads TGCAGCGTTGTTGGTGGCTGGGACACTAGCTCCTACGAGCAGTACTTC.

The CDR3 DNA follows: TGCAGCTCGCAGGGGGCCACTGAAGCTTTCTTT. Protein: CSSQGATEAFF. The genes are TRBV29-1 and TRBJ1-1; TRBD1 matches at 8 bases. This CDR3 region has 11 residues. Germline V gene sequence: CDR1 SQVTM, CDR2 ANQGSEA. V gave up 8 bases and J gave up 4 bases; unmatched junction bases: 3.

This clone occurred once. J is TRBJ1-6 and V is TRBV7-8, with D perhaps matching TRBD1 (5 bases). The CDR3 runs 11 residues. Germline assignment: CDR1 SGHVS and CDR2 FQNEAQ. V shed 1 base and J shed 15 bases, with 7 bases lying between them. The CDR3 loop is CASSLGDDLHF. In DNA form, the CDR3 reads TGTGCCAGCAGCTTAGGGGACGACCTCCACTTT.

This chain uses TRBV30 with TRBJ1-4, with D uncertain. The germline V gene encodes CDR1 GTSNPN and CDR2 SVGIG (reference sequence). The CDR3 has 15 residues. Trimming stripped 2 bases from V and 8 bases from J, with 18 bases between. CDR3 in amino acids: CAWSYLAGEEEKLFF. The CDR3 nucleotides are TGTGCCTGGAGTTATTTGGCGGGCGAAGAAGAAAAACTGTTTTTT.

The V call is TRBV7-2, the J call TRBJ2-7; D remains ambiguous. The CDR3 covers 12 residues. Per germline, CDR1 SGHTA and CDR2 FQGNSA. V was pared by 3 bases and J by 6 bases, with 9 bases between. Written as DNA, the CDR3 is TGTGCCAGCAGCTTTAACTCTGCCGAGCAGTACTTC. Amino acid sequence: CASSFNSAEQYF.

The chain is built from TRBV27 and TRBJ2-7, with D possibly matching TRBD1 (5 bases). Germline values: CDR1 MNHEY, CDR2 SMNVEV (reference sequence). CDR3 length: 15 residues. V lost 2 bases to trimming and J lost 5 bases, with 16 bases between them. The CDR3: CASSLRGWIRDEQYF. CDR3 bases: TGTGCCAGCAGTTTAAGGGGCTGGATTCGCGACGAGCAGTACTTC.

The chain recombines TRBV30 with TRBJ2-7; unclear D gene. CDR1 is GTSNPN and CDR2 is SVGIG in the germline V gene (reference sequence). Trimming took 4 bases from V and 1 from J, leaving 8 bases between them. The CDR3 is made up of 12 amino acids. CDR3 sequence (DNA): TGTGCCTGGACGAAGGGATCCTACGAGCAGTACTTC. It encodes CAWTKGSYEQYF. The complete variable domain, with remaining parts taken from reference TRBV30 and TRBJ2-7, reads SQTIHQWPATLVQPVGSPLSLECTVEGTSNPNLYWYRQAAGRGLQLLFYSVGIGQISSEVPQNLSASRPQDRQFILSSKKLLLSDSGFYLCAWTKGSYEQYFGPGTRLTVT.

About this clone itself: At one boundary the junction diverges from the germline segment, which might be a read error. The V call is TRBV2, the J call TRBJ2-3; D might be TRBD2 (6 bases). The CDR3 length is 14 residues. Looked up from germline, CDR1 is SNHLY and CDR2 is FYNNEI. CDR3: CAGSATSRPDTQYF. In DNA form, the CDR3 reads TGTGCCGGCAGCGCGACTAGTCGTCCAGATACGCAGTATTTT.

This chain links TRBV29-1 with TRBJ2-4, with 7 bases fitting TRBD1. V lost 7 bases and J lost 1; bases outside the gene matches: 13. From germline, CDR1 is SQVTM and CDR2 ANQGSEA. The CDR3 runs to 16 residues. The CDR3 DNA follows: TGCAGCGCACAAACAGGGGATGGGGTGGCCAAAAACATTCAGTACTTC. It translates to CSAQTGDGVAKNIQYF.

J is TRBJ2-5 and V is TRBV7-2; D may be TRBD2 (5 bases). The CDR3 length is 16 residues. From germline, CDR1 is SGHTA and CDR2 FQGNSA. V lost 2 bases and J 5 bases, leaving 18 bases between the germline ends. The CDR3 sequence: CASSLLEERSWETQYF. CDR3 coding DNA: TGTGCCAGCAGCTTATTGGAGGAAAGGAGTTGGGAGACCCAGTACTTC.

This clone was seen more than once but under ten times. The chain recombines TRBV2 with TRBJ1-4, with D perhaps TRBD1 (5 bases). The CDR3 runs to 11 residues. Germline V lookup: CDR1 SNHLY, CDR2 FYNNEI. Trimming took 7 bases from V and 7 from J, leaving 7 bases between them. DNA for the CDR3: TGTGCCAGCAACGGGGGTGAAAAACTGTTTTTT. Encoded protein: CASNGGEKLFF.

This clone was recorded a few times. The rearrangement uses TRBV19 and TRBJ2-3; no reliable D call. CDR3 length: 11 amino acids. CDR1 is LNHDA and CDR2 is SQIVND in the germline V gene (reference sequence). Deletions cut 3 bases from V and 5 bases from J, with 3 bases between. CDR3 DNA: TGTGCCAGTAGTATTGGAGATACGCAGTATTTT. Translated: CASSIGDTQYF.